Reported below is one T cell receptor beta chain. Measured with immunoSEQ multiplex PCR; TCRdb has only the in-frame clones, and not every one. This table holds about 46,000 clones, around 31% found once. This specimen comes from a study of tumour-infiltrating T cells in Burkitt lymphoma. Looking at the study overall: Overall and progression-free survival were predicted by productive clonality.

The TCR sequence derives from a human donor with Burkitt lymphoma. Source material: tumor tissue.

CDR3: CASSLNPTGRYGYTF. The CDR3 DNA follows: TGTGCCAGCAGCCTCAACCCCACAGGGAGGTATGGCTACACCTTC. This chain links TRBV5-4 with TRBJ1-2; D might be TRBD1 (6 bases). Between the trimmed V and J ends, which lost 4 bases and 5 bases, there was a span of 18 bases. The CDR3 spans 15 residues. Germline-derived CDR1 and CDR2 are SGHNT and YYREEE (reference sequence).